This entry is about one T cell receptor beta chain. The clone's antigen remains unknown. No per-base quality is available; no much larger clone lies one base away. Whole blood was collected in K2EDTA tubes by collaborating institutions according to the institutions' own protocols. For TCRbeta analysis, collaborators shipped samples in one of three forms: frozen whole blood, isolated PBMCs, or DNA extracted from either of those sample types. CDR1 and CDR2 (ENHRY, SYGVKD) derive from the germline V gene. The CDR3 has 17 amino acids, counting the end cysteine and phenylalanine. Only the CDR3 DNA is retained, 51 bases long and in frame from the first base. The germline V and J ends show losses of 4 bases and 1 base respectively, and no gene match explains 4 bases of the junction. This sample was included in a study of blood T cell repertoires in COVID-19 (dated by TCRdb to between 2020 and 2021). For the study in its entirety: Samples from collaborators originated in the United States, Italy and Spain and spanned both the acute and convalescent phases of COVID-19. The repertoires were released in a freely available public database meant as a resource for research on the immune response to SARS-CoV-2. HLA class I and class II types, where available, came from metadata supplied by the sample provider rather than from assay-based typing. The material from the prospective study consisted of cDNA or gDNA derived from T cells, B-cell-depleted T cells, or PBMCs. Nearly every sample came with metadata listing a de-identified subject ID, COVID-19 status, age in years and sex. The samples were drawn from the first 160 participants of the ongoing ImmuneRACE study and from 1,254 subjects provided by 6 global collaborators. Subjects who had been exposed to COVID-19, were actively infected with it, or had recovered from it provided the deeply sampled blood TCRbeta repertoires that made up the dataset. General conclusions and limits of the study: How much clinical and demographic metadata was included differed by source and by participant, and the metadata was provided uncurated.

TCRbeta CDR3 regions were amplified from genomic DNA by means of the immunoSEQ Assay, a bias-controlled multiplex PCR. As for the original processing: The number of nucleated cells in each sample was estimated from the amplification of reference gene primers within the assay. Sequence reads were collapsed and filtered to measure the absolute abundance of every unique TCRbeta CDR3 rearrangement. Productive Simpson clonality was computed per sample as the square root of Simpson's diversity index over productive rearrangements. Drawn from immuneACCESS, this table holds only the in-frame rearrangements with V and J called that TCRdb kept. Clones are partly lost; checked studies trace under half to an unresolved V gene and leave the rest unexplained. V, J and clone size reflect that table, while D and trimming were determined from the DNA. Within this sample are about 50,000 clones, with around 80% of them counted one time only. The top ten constitute approximately 10% of the sample.

The receptor's source is a man aged 55 to 70 with acute or convalescent COVID-19. The V and J genes are TRBV10-3 and TRBJ2-1; 13 middle bases align to TRBD2. What was sequenced was peripheral blood. The CDR3 reads CAISGTSGGSSYNEQFF. Here is the DNA: TGTGCCATCAGTGGGACTAGCGGGGGCTCATCCTACAATGAGCAGTTCTTC.